This T cell receptor beta chain was retrieved from a study of T cell repertoires in urothelial bladder cancer. Trimming cost V 4 bases and J 5 bases, with 12 bases left between them. This CDR3 region has 14 residues. CDR1 is SGHVS and CDR2 is FNYEAQ in the germline V gene. This clone has more than one count but fewer than ten. Some clones are missing from TCRdb's copy, which holds only in-frame ones; the method was immunoSEQ multiplex PCR. The sample consists of around 10,000 clones, 58% of them appearing once. Sequencing was done on a sample of tumor-infiltrating cells from bladder cancer. The V and J genes are TRBV7-6 and TRBJ2-1; perhaps TRBD1 as D (6 bases). This sequence originates from a human donor with urothelial carcinoma. CDR3 region: CASSSGVGDNEQFF. CDR3 nucleotides: TGTGCCAGCAGCTCAGGGGTCGGGGACAATGAGCAGTTCTTC.